Presented here are 7 T cell receptor beta chains from one specimen sequenced in a study of T cells in Graves' hyperthyroidism and ophthalmopathy. Amplified regions were TCR beta CDR3 sequences from RNA transcripts. The TCR CDR3 first-round RT-PCR relied on the HTBI primer set. TCRdb fed the multiplex PCR reads into MiXCR, producing one record per CDR3 protein. The sample has approximately 710,000 distinct CDR3 sequences, 17% seen once. The material sequenced was blood. The origin of the receptors is a man over 45 with Graves' hyperthyroidism.

This chain links TRBV25-1 with TRBJ2-3; D perhaps matches TRBD2 (6 bases). CDR1 MGHDK and CDR2 SYGVNS come from the germline V gene. There are 16 residues in the CDR3. V was cut by 5 bases and J by 2 bases, with 17 bases left in between. DNA for the CDR3: TGTGCCAGCAGTCAACGGGAGAGCACTAACACAGATACGCAGTATTTT. Translated, it gives CASSQRESTNTDTQYF.

This clonotype was counted many times. This rearrangement joins TRBV2 to TRBJ1-4, with 8 bases identical to TRBD1. The CDR3 length is 15 residues. The germline V gene encodes CDR1 SNHLY and CDR2 FYNNEI. V was clipped by 5 bases and J by 7 bases; unmatched bases: 9. As DNA, the CDR3 is TGTGCCAGCAGTTGGCAGGGGGCGAGAACTGAAAAACTGTTTTTT. This sequence encodes CASSWQGARTEKLFF.

This clonotype was counted between two and nine times. The J gene is TRBJ1-2, the V gene TRBV29-1, with TRBD1 matching 8 bases. Germline lookup yields CDR1 SQVTM and CDR2 ANQGSEA. V was pared by 5 bases and J by 3 bases, with 8 bases of the junction left unmatched. CDR3 length equals 14 residues. The DNA of the CDR3 is TGCAGCGTTCGGGACACAGGGGGAGACTATGGCTACACCTTC. It encodes CSVRDTGGDYGYTF.

The gene calls are TRBV2 and TRBJ2-7; 13 positions agree with TRBD2. Germline CDR1 SNHLY, CDR2 FYNNEI. The CDR3 sequence is 15 residues long. With V trimmed by 7 bases and J by 0 bases, 3 bases remained unmatched. In nucleotides, the CDR3 is TGTGCCAGCACTCGGACTAGCGGGGGCTCCTACGAGCAGTACTTC. It yields the protein CASTRTSGGSYEQYF.

J is TRBJ2-7 and V is TRBV4-3, with D possibly matching TRBD2 (6 bases). This CDR3 comprises 14 residues. Trimming cost V 9 bases and J 1 base, with 16 bases left between them. Germline V gives CDR1 LGHNA, CDR2 YSLEER. CDR3 in DNA: TGCGCCAGGGGGAGAGGGGCGGGATCCTACGAGCAGTACTTC. Its translation is CARGRGAGSYEQYF.

A note on this clonotype: A much larger clone lies a single base off, so this may be a read error. The V and J genes are TRBV7-9 and TRBJ2-7; D is possibly TRBD1 (5 bases). Germline lookup yields CDR1 SEHNR and CDR2 FQNEAQ (reference sequence). The CDR3 sequence is 15 residues long. The CDR3, as DNA: TGTGTCAGCAGCCCACCCGCTGAAGGGGCAGGAGAGCAGTACTTC. Residues: CVSSPPAEGAGEQYF.

At least ten counts were recorded for this clonotype. J is TRBJ2-1 and V is TRBV28; D is perhaps TRBD1 (6 bases). This CDR3 spans 15 amino acids. With 3 bases removed from V and 0 bases from J, the gap between germline ends came to 9 bases. Germline V gives CDR1 MDHEN, CDR2 SYDVKM. CDR3 amino acids: CASSLDSFSYNEQFF. The CDR3 region has the DNA TGTGCCAGCAGTTTGGACAGTTTCTCCTACAATGAGCAGTTCTTC. The whole variable domain, remainder taken from reference TRBV28 and TRBJ2-1, is DVKVTQSSRYLVKRTGEKVFLECVQDMDHENMFWYRQDPGLGLRLIYFSYDVKMKEKGDIPEGYSVSREKKERFSLILESASTNQTSMYLCASSLDSFSYNEQFFGPGTRLTVL.